One and the same sample provided the 30 T cell receptor beta chains below, sequenced in a study of T-cell memory formation after mild COVID-19 (dated by TCRdb to 2020 to 2023). The library was built by means of 5' RACE. Sequenced on an Illumina NovaSeq 6000. The public reads were reprocessed in TCRdb via fastp at Q25 and MiXCR, keeping in-frame beta chains. A single entry per CDR3 protein holds the most common genes and DNA from its merged rows. The table for this sample lists fewer than 60,000 distinct CDR3 sequences; 25% to 35% of them were counted only once. The ten largest clones take up approximately 40% of the sample. Sequencing was done on a sample of PBMCs or a T cell subset sorted from them (not recorded which). These receptors were collected from a man between 18 and 35 years old who had mild COVID-19 (a few samples of this study predate the infection). The sample titles of this study are shuffled in the database, so cell type and time point are left out; the donor was told from shared clones.

This clonotype was observed a few times. J is TRBJ1-1 and V is TRBV19, with TRBD1 as a possible D gene (5 bases). This CDR3 region has 12 residues. Germline CDR1 is LNHDA and CDR2 is SQIVND (reference sequence). V lost 3 bases to trimming and J lost 8 bases, with 10 bases between them. CDR3 DNA: TGTGCCAGTAGTATTCCAGGGTGGGAAGCTTTCTTT. This gives the protein CASSIPGWEAFF.

This rearrangement joins TRBV2 to TRBJ2-3, with D unresolved. V was cut by 6 bases and J by 4 bases, with 8 bases left in between. Germline CDR1 is SNHLY and CDR2 is FYNNEI. The CDR3 has 12 amino acids. CDR3 sequence reads: CASRWLADTQYF. The DNA for the CDR3 is TGTGCCAGCAGGTGGTTGGCAGATACGCAGTATTTT.

The V call is TRBV12-5, the J call TRBJ2-3; possibly TRBD2 for D (7 bases). The CDR3 consists of 17 residues. V shed 10 bases and J shed 6 bases, with 29 bases lying between them. From germline, CDR1 is LGHNT and CDR2 FRNRAP. The CDR3 protein is CAIPGDGAGAPTDTQYF. The CDR3 region has the DNA TGTGCTATCCCCGGGGACGGGGCGGGGGCCCCAACGGATACGCAGTATTTT.

V gene TRBV7-8 combines with J gene TRBJ1-5; TRBD1 might be the D (6 bases). The CDR3 runs to 14 residues. V dropped 5 bases and J dropped 8 bases, with 16 bases sitting between them. Germline V gene sequence: CDR1 SGHVS, CDR2 FQNEAQ. The CDR3 bases are TGTGCCAGCAGCCGGGGGCCCCCGGCTGAGCCCCAGCATTTT. It translates to CASSRGPPAEPQHF.

The chain has TRBV19 and TRBJ1-1; D remains ambiguous. The CDR3 has 14 amino acids. The ends were cut back, 7 bases at V and 7 bases at J, with 19 bases in the middle. Germline V gene sequence: CDR1 LNHDA, CDR2 SQIVND (reference sequence). In nucleotides, the CDR3 is TGTGCCAGTACCCCTCACAGCGGGTCCCTTGAAGCTTTCTTT. Its protein product is CASTPHSGSLEAFF.

The rearrangement joins TRBV12-3 or TRBV12-4 to TRBJ2-1, with D hard to call. The CDR3 is 14 amino acids. V shed 7 bases and J shed 7 bases, with 17 bases lying between them. CDR3 nucleotide sequence: TGTGCCAGCACCACCCCTGGTTGGGGAAATGAGCAGTTCTTC. It specifies CASTTPGWGNEQFF.

This clonotype was seen a handful of times. The rearrangement joins TRBV12-3 or TRBV12-4 to TRBJ1-1; 11 bases align to TRBD1. CDR3 size: 14 residues. Trimming removed 3 bases from V and 11 bases from J; junction bases left unmatched: 8. CDR3 amino acids: CASSFIGQGAQAFF. The CDR3 nucleotides read TGTGCCAGCAGTTTTATCGGACAGGGGGCGCAGGCTTTCTTT.

The table lists this clonotype with a few counts. The chain recombines TRBV6-6 with TRBJ2-7, with D perhaps TRBD1 (5 bases). CDR1 and CDR2 (germline): MNHNY, SVGAGI (reference sequence). V was pared by 6 bases and J by 4 bases, with 10 bases between. The length of the CDR3 is 12 residues. This chain's CDR3 is CASSPTGYEQYV. In DNA, the CDR3 is TGTGCCAGCAGCCCTACAGGTTACGAGCAGTACGTC.

V and J are TRBV12-3 or TRBV12-4 and TRBJ2-6, with D unclear. This CDR3 region has 16 residues. The germline V and J ends were trimmed by 10 bases and 0 bases, with 16 bases remaining between them. CDR3 bases: TGTGCCACCGCCGAGCGCCGGAGCTCTGGGGCCAACGTCCTGACTTTC. Protein product: CATAERRSSGANVLTF.

This clonotype has only a few counts. V is TRBV11-2 and J is TRBJ1-2, with 9 bases that match TRBD1. Trimming took 1 base from V and 4 from J; bases not matched to a gene: 4. The V gene's germline CDR1 is SGHAT and CDR2 FQNNGV. The CDR3 is 15 amino acids. The CDR3 spells CASSLVVTGGYGYTF. DNA for the CDR3: TGTGCCAGCAGCTTAGTGGTGACAGGGGGCTATGGCTACACCTTC.

The V call is TRBV25-1, the J call TRBJ2-4; D remains ambiguous. Germline V gives CDR1 MGHDK, CDR2 SYGVNS. The V end was cut by 4 bases, the J end by 0 bases, with 1 base between. There are 12 residues in the CDR3. CDR3 nucleotides: TGTGCCAGCAGTGGAGCCAAAAACATTCAGTACTTC. Protein product: CASSGAKNIQYF.

This chain joins TRBV9 and TRBJ2-7, with D possibly matching TRBD1 (6 bases). Deletions cut 4 bases from V and 6 bases from J, with 17 bases between. The germline V gene encodes CDR1 SGDLS and CDR2 YYNGEE. The CDR3 extends over 14 amino acids. This chain's CDR3 is CASSPLRGGGEQYV. Here the CDR3 DNA reads TGTGCCAGCAGCCCCCTACGAGGGGGTGGCGAGCAGTACGTC.

This clonotype was observed a few times. V and J are TRBV27 and TRBJ1-6, with TRBD1 matching 7 bases. The CDR3 length is 16 residues. CDR1 and CDR2 (germline): MNHEY, SMNVEV (reference sequence). With V trimmed by 7 bases and J by 9 bases, 15 bases remained unmatched. CDR3 amino acids: CASTRTPGGPVSPLHF. As DNA, the CDR3 is TGTGCCAGCACCCGGACGCCAGGGGGACCAGTTTCACCCCTCCACTTT.

This clonotype was found a few times. The chain uses TRBV25-1 and TRBJ2-7; D might be TRBD1 (6 bases). V was shortened by 0 bases and J by 0 bases, with 12 bases between the two germline ends. Looked up from germline, CDR1 is MGHDK and CDR2 is SYGVNS. The CDR3 covers 16 residues. The CDR3 loop reads CASSEYMGASSYEQYF. DNA for the CDR3: TGTGCCAGCAGTGAATATATGGGGGCCTCCTCCTACGAGCAGTACTTC.

A few counts support this clonotype. The V and J genes are TRBV2 and TRBJ2-7, with 7 bases that match TRBD2. The CDR3 covers 11 residues. CDR1 and CDR2 (germline): SNHLY, FYNNEI. CDR3 residues: CVRGVPYEQYF. For the CDR3, the DNA is TGTGTCCGGGGGGTCCCCTACGAGCAGTACTTC.

This clonotype has just a few counts. The chain combines TRBV29-1 with TRBJ1-1; D uncertain. The CDR3 runs 12 residues. Germline V gene data show CDR1 as SQVTM and CDR2 as ANQGSEA. V lost 8 bases to trimming and J lost 1 base, with 11 bases between them. As DNA, the CDR3 is TGCAGCTACTGCGAGGGGAACACTGAAGCTTTCTTT. It is translated as CSYCEGNTEAFF.

This clonotype was found a few times. The V gene is TRBV5-5, the J gene TRBJ1-2; TRBD1 agrees at 10 bases. CDR3 length: 17 amino acids. Germline V CDR1 and CDR2: SGHKS, YYEKEE (reference sequence). The V segment lost 5 bases and the J segment 2 bases; nucleotides outside the gene matches: 12. The CDR3 sequence: CASRITKTGGVNYGYTF. CDR3 bases: TGTGCCAGCAGAATAACTAAGACAGGGGGCGTCAACTATGGCTACACCTTC.

A word on this clonotype: At one boundary the junction diverges from the germline segment, which might be a read error. The chain has TRBV6-2 or TRBV6-3 and TRBJ2-2; D gene uncertain. Germline CDR1 is MNHEY and CDR2 is SVGEGT. This CDR3 spans 12 amino acids. The CDR3 loop reads CASSYGTEELFF. CDR3 sequence (DNA): TGTGCCAGCAGTTACGGCACCGAGGAGCTGTTTTTT.

As concerns this clonotype: Germline is not matched at one junction end, which may reflect a read error. The rearrangement links TRBV7-7 to TRBJ2-2; D may be TRBD2 (5 bases). The germline CDR1 and CDR2 sequences are SSHAT and FNYEAQ (reference sequence). The CDR3 covers 14 residues. CDR3 nucleotides: TGTGCTAGCAGCACTAGACTGAGCACCGGGGAGCTGTTTTTT. It codes for CASSTRLSTGELFF.

This clonotype occurred a few times. The V call is TRBV11-2, the J call TRBJ1-6; D not resolved. V was pared by 1 base and J by 10 bases, with 17 bases between. The V gene's germline CDR1 is SGHAT and CDR2 FQNNGV. The CDR3 is 16 residues long. The CDR3 region has the DNA TGTGCCAGCAGCTTAGGACCCTACCTGATCGTCTCACCCCTCCACTTT. Translating gives CASSLGPYLIVSPLHF.

The V gene is TRBV5-1, the J gene TRBJ2-3; D not resolved. V was shortened by 3 bases and J by 1 base, with 6 bases between the two germline ends. The V gene's germline CDR1 is SGHRS and CDR2 YFSETQ. The CDR3 is made up of 13 amino acids. This chain's CDR3 is CASSSRGTDTQYF. The CDR3 DNA reads as TGCGCCAGCAGCTCACGGGGCACAGATACGCAGTATTTT.

The V and J genes are TRBV12-3 or TRBV12-4 and TRBJ2-3, with D possibly called TRBD1 or TRBD2 (5 bases each). There are 12 residues in the CDR3. V shed 7 bases and J shed 10 bases, with 15 bases lying between them. Here the CDR3 reads CASTGAPGAQYF. CDR3 DNA sequence: TGTGCCAGCACCGGGGCCCCAGGCGCGCAGTATTTT.

The chain couples TRBV12-3 or TRBV12-4 to TRBJ1-1, with no clear D. Deletions cut 7 bases from V and 5 bases from J, with 17 bases between. The CDR3 contains 14 residues. The CDR3 DNA follows: TGTGCCAGCATTAGGGTGAACCAGGATACTGAAGCTTTCTTT. Translated: CASIRVNQDTEAFF.

The chain recombines TRBV4-3 with TRBJ2-4; D may match TRBD1 or TRBD2 (5 bases each). V lost 0 bases, J lost 8 bases, and 14 bases lay in between. The CDR3 length is 15 residues. CDR1 and CDR2 from the germline V gene are LGHNA and YSLEER. The CDR3 DNA is TGCGCCAGCAGCCAAGAATATTCGGGGCGGCACATTCAGTACTTC. It specifies CASSQEYSGRHIQYF.

The CDR3, as DNA: TGTGCCAGCAGCTTTCCGGGACAGGGGGCCCTAACCTACGAGCAGTACGTC. As protein: CASSFPGQGALTYEQYV. This sequence joins TRBV7-9 and TRBJ2-7; 12 positions match TRBD1. In germline, CDR1 is SEHNR, CDR2 FQNEAQ (reference sequence). CDR3 length: 17 residues. The J segment lost 2 bases and the V segment lost 3 bases, leaving 8 bases of the junction unmatched.

The chain is built from TRBV4-1 and TRBJ2-5; a weak D match, TRBD2 (7 bases). The V gene lost 0 bases and the J gene lost 9 bases, with 11 bases spanning the gap. The CDR3 is 13 amino acids. Germline V gene sequence: CDR1 MGHRA, CDR2 YSYEKL. The CDR3 is CASSQEWGGPQYF. For the CDR3, the DNA is TGCGCCAGCAGCCAAGAGTGGGGGGGCCCCCAGTACTTC.

This clonotype has just a few counts. This rearrangement joins TRBV12-3 or TRBV12-4 to TRBJ2-7; either TRBD1 or TRBD2 may fit D (5 bases each). CDR3 size: 13 residues. Trimming took off 6 bases at V and 5 bases at J, with 14 bases between the two ends. This chain's CDR3 is CASSPGPLNEQYF. Here the CDR3 DNA reads TGTGCCAGCAGCCCGGGACCGTTAAACGAGCAGTACTTC.

V and J are TRBV7-9 and TRBJ2-5; the D is unclear. Trimming removed 5 bases at V and 1 base at J, with 11 bases between. CDR1 is SEHNR and CDR2 is FQNEAQ in the germline V gene (reference sequence). The CDR3 has 14 residues. The chain's CDR3 is CASSERSAQETQYF. In DNA form, the CDR3 reads TGTGCCAGCAGCGAAAGGAGCGCCCAAGAGACCCAGTACTTC.

This clonotype showed up just once. The V and J genes are TRBV5-1 and TRBJ2-3, with D unclear. CDR3 length equals 14 residues. The V end was cut by 4 bases, the J end by 4 bases, with 13 bases between. Germline CDR1 is SGHRS and CDR2 is YFSETQ. CDR3 residues: CASSRPPGADTQYF. The CDR3 DNA follows: TGCGCCAGCAGCAGACCCCCAGGCGCAGATACGCAGTATTTT.

The chain uses TRBV29-1 and TRBJ1-1, with unresolved D. This CDR3 has 12 residues. V lost 5 bases to trimming and J lost 4 bases, with 11 bases between them. Germline loops: CDR1 SQVTM, CDR2 ANQGSEA. CDR3 region: CSVRGTGTEAFF. For the CDR3, the DNA is TGCAGCGTTCGGGGTACGGGCACTGAAGCTTTCTTT.